This TCR beta chain was found in a study of T cell responses to AZD1222 COVID-19 vaccine. Study-level points and caveats: Donors were mostly white British, more females; clonal diversity possibly underestimated.

The protocol was immunoSEQ multiplex PCR, while the TCRdb copy is restricted to in-frame clones and leaves out a portion. Here the sample spans 75,000 to 100,000 clones, approximately 90% being singletons. With regard to this clone: Its specificity is not known.

This receptor was obtained from an adult in good health. Specimen: peripheral blood, collected on day 0 of AZD1222 vaccination.

This chain's CDR3 is CASSLFQRADTGELFF. DNA of the CDR3: TGCGCCAGCAGCCTTTTCCAACGAGCCGACACCGGGGAGCTGTTTTTT. The genes are TRBV4-3 and TRBJ2-2; D is unclear. V dropped 4 bases and J dropped 3 bases, with 15 bases sitting between them. This CDR3 is built from 16 residues. The germline gives CDR1 LGHNA, CDR2 YSLEER.